Presented here are 22 T cell receptor beta chains from one specimen sequenced in a study of blood T cell repertoires in COVID-19 (TCRdb year 2020). The receptor library was made with the immunoSEQ multiplex PCR assay. Entries here come from immuneACCESS through TCRdb and include only in-frame sequences with V and J called. Some clones fail to appear in such tables; in the studies checked, an unresolved V gene covers under half of the shortfall, and the cause of the remainder is unknown. The sample profile shows nearly 200,000 clones; around four fifths of them were found once. The top ten clonotypes cover 0.9% to 0.95% of the sample. Sequenced material: peripheral blood. Every receptor here comes from a man between 60 and 75 years old with COVID-19, enrolled during active disease.

CDR3: CAWSVREGEQFF. The CDR3 region has the DNA TGTGCCTGGAGTGTTAGGGAGGGTGAGCAGTTCTTC. The rearrangement links TRBV30 to TRBJ2-1; 7 positions match TRBD2. In germline, CDR1 is GTSNPN, CDR2 SVGIG (reference sequence). With V trimmed by 0 bases and J by 9 bases, 2 bases remained unmatched. The CDR3 loop spans 12 amino acids.

In DNA, the CDR3 is TGTGCCAGCAGCTTACTTCCCCCAGCGGGAGGTTACAATGAGCAGTTCTTC. Translated, it gives CASSLLPPAGGYNEQFF. V and J are TRBV7-8 and TRBJ2-1; the match to TRBD2 covers 9 bases. CDR3 length equals 17 residues. With V trimmed by 2 bases and J by 4 bases, 9 bases remained unmatched. CDR1 SGHVS and CDR2 FQNEAQ come from the germline V gene.

J is TRBJ2-7 and V is TRBV10-3; D possibly corresponds to TRBD2 (5 bases). CDR1 ENHRY and CDR2 SYGVKD come from the germline V gene. V lost 3 bases to trimming and J lost 3 bases, with 12 bases between them. The CDR3 spans 14 residues. The CDR3 nucleotides are TGTGCCATCAGTGATCGGGGTTCCGGCTACGAGCAGTACTTC. Translating it yields CAISDRGSGYEQYF.

The V gene is TRBV28, the J gene TRBJ2-4, with 8 bases lining up with TRBD2. Per the germline V gene, CDR1 is MDHEN and CDR2 is SYDVKM. The CDR3 runs to 15 residues. Losses at the gene ends were 5 bases for V and 7 bases for J; bases not matched to a gene: 10. CDR3 protein: CASSPKRGPSNIQYF. Here the CDR3 DNA reads TGTGCCAGCAGTCCTAAGCGGGGGCCCTCGAACATTCAGTACTTC. Full variable domain (rest looked up from reference TRBV28 and TRBJ2-4): DVKVTQSSRYLVKRTGEKVFLECVQDMDHENMFWYRQDPGLGLRLIYFSYDVKMKEKGDIPEGYSVSREKKERFSLILESASTNQTSMYLCASSPKRGPSNIQYFGAGTRLSVL.

The chain employs TRBV21-1 and TRBJ2-7; TRBD2 is the table's D call and was not checked against the DNA. TRBV21-1 has pseudogene status. The CDR3 has 16 amino acids. The CDR3 DNA reads TGTGCCAGCAGCAAGCTCCTAGCGGTGAAAGTATACGAGCAGTACTTC. Protein product: CASSKLLAVKVYEQYF.

The rearrangement joins TRBV6-1 to TRBJ1-6; 9 bases agree with TRBD1. The germline gives CDR1 MNHNS, CDR2 SASEGT. V lost 3 bases, J lost 0 bases, and 9 bases stayed unmatched. CDR3 length: 19 residues. The CDR3 protein is CASSDYTGGYSSYNSPLHF. Here the CDR3 DNA reads TGTGCCAGCAGTGACTACACAGGGGGCTATAGCTCCTATAATTCACCCCTCCACTTT.

This clone was seen more than once but under ten times. The rearrangement links TRBV5-1 to TRBJ1-4; 10 nucleotides line up with TRBD1. Per the germline V gene, CDR1 is SGHRS and CDR2 is YFSETQ. CDR3 size: 15 residues. The trim removed 0 bases at V and 7 bases at J, leaving 3 bases unmatched. The CDR3 region has the DNA TGCGCCAGCAGCTTGGAGGACAGGGGGGGTGAAAAACTGTTTTTT. Its translation: CASSLEDRGGEKLFF.

The rearrangement joins TRBV4-3 to TRBJ1-2; D is uncertain. Trimming left V 1 base short and J 3 bases short, with 12 bases between. CDR3 size: 15 residues. Germline V gene lookup returns CDR1 LGHNA and CDR2 YSLEER. CDR3 in amino acids: CASSQGRVVDYGYTF. CDR3 DNA: TGCGCCAGCAGCCAAGGGAGGGTGGTTGACTATGGCTACACCTTC.

The chain links TRBV19 to TRBJ1-3, with D perhaps matching TRBD1 (5 bases). From germline, CDR1 is LNHDA and CDR2 SQIVND (reference sequence). The CDR3 is 18 residues long. Deletions cut 3 bases from V and 2 bases from J, with 20 bases between. The chain's CDR3 is CASSMRGGQHRAGNTIYF. Written as DNA, the CDR3 is TGTGCCAGTAGTATGAGGGGAGGCCAACACCGGGCTGGAAACACCATATATTTT.

The rearrangement joins TRBV6-5 to TRBJ1-5; 9 nucleotides align to TRBD1. J lost 7 bases, V lost 6 bases, and 7 bases had no gene match. Germline loops: CDR1 MNHEY, CDR2 SVGAGI. The CDR3 consists of 14 residues. The CDR3 bases are TGTGCCAGCAGGATACAGGGGGCAGGCCAGCCCCAGCATTTT. Its protein product is CASRIQGAGQPQHF.

The rearrangement joins TRBV7-2 to TRBJ1-1, with TRBD1 identical over 7 bases. The CDR3 has 15 residues. The germline V gene has CDR1 SGHTA and CDR2 FQGNSA. V lost 2 bases to trimming and J lost 4 bases; unmatched junction nucleotides: 7. The CDR3 DNA follows: TGTGCCAGCAGCTTAACAGGGGCCTTTAGCACTGAAGCTTTCTTT. Translated, it gives CASSLTGAFSTEAFF. The variable domain in full, with the rest retrieved from reference TRBV7-2 and TRBJ1-1, is GAGVSQSPSNKVTEKGKDVELRCDPISGHTALYWYRQSLGQGLEFLIYFQGNSAPDKSGLPSDRFSAERTGGSVSTLTIQRTQQEDSAVYLCASSLTGAFSTEAFFGQGTRLTVV.

The chain couples TRBV9 to TRBJ2-2; D is possibly TRBD1 (6 bases). Trimming removed 4 bases from V and 2 bases from J, with 9 bases in between. Per the germline V gene, CDR1 is SGDLS and CDR2 is YYNGEE. This CDR3 region has 14 residues. DNA for the CDR3: TGTGCCAGCAGCACAGGGTTTAACACCGGGGAGCTGTTTTTT. Amino acid sequence: CASSTGFNTGELFF.

Turning to this clone: Distinct nucleotide sequences in the sample also encode this CDR3. The chain uses TRBV19 and TRBJ1-5, with 9 nucleotides matching TRBD1. The ends lost 5 bases at V and 5 bases at J; junction bases unmatched: 7. Looked up from germline, CDR1 is LNHDA and CDR2 is SQIVND (reference sequence). The CDR3 runs to 15 residues. Here the CDR3 DNA reads TGTGCCAGTAGTCGGCGGGGACAGGGTGATCAGCCCCAGCATTTT. Translating it yields CASSRRGQGDQPQHF.

The rearrangement uses TRBV5-6 and TRBJ2-7; TRBD2 is a possible D gene (6 bases). This CDR3 comprises 15 residues. In germline, CDR1 is SGHDT, CDR2 YYEEEE. The V and J ends lost 4 bases and 2 bases respectively, with 16 bases between them. CDR3 amino acids: CASSQTRGSTYEQYF. Here the CDR3 DNA reads TGTGCCAGCAGCCAGACTAGGGGTTCGACCTACGAGCAGTACTTC.

J is TRBJ1-2 and V is TRBV10-3, with 8 bases fitting TRBD1. The CDR3 consists of 14 residues. V was pared by 0 bases and J by 8 bases, with 5 bases of the junction left unmatched. CDR1 is ENHRY, CDR2 SYGVKD, per germline. The CDR3 is CAISESTGAWGYTF. In nucleotides, the CDR3 is TGTGCCATCAGTGAGTCGACAGGGGCGTGGGGCTACACCTTC.

The V and J genes are TRBV5-1 and TRBJ2-1; 9 bases line up with TRBD2. CDR3 length equals 15 residues. The V gene's germline CDR1 is SGHRS and CDR2 YFSETQ. V gave up 4 bases and J gave up 7 bases; unmatched junction bases: 9. CDR3 loop: CASSRLAGRFNEQFF. CDR3 in DNA: TGCGCCAGCAGCCGCCTAGCGGGACGGTTTAATGAGCAGTTCTTC.

This clone was recorded once. This sequence joins TRBV4-3 and TRBJ1-6; TRBD1 matches at 10 bases. Germline V gene data show CDR1 as LGHNA and CDR2 as YSLEER. The CDR3 sequence is 16 residues long. V lost 4 bases to trimming and J lost 6 bases; unmatched junction nucleotides: 6. The CDR3 region is CASSRDRGYSNSPLHF. The CDR3 nucleotides read TGCGCCAGCAGCCGGGACAGGGGATATAGTAATTCACCCCTCCACTTT.

There are a few counts of this clone. The chain uses TRBV12-1 and TRBJ2-3; the table assigns TRBD1, which was not confirmed against the DNA. TRBV12-1 is classified as a pseudogene. This CDR3 comprises 16 residues. CDR3 coding DNA: TGTGCCAGCAGCTGGGGGCCAGCGGCGATCACAGATACGCAGTATTTT. Protein product: CASSWGPAAITDTQYF.

The gene calls are TRBV19 and TRBJ1-2; 7 bases match TRBD1. Trimming took 5 bases from V and 5 from J; bases not matched to a gene: 11. From germline, CDR1 is LNHDA and CDR2 SQIVND (reference sequence). The CDR3 has 15 amino acids. The CDR3 loop is CASSPQTGIGYGYTF. CDR3 DNA sequence: TGTGCCAGTAGTCCACAGACAGGGATAGGGTATGGCTACACCTTC.

This clone came up once. The gene calls are TRBV19 and TRBJ1-3; the D is unclear. Germline-derived CDR1 and CDR2 are LNHDA and SQIVND (reference sequence). V was trimmed by 6 bases and J by 2 bases, leaving 11 bases between them. The CDR3 runs to 14 residues. CDR3 sequence: CASRPGSTGNTIYF. For the CDR3, the DNA is TGTGCCAGTAGGCCGGGATCTACTGGAAACACCATATATTTT.

As concerns this clone: Different DNA sequences within this sample yield the same CDR3. The chain links TRBV20-1 to TRBJ2-7, with a possible D match to TRBD2 (6 bases). V was pared by 6 bases and J by 5 bases, with 11 bases between. Per the germline V gene, CDR1 is DFQATT and CDR2 is SNEGSKA (reference sequence). The CDR3 is 11 amino acids. The CDR3 DNA is TGCAGTGCAAGGGCGGGGCACGAGCAGTACTTC. Translating it yields CSARAGHEQYF.

J is TRBJ2-5 and V is TRBV5-4; 9 bases match TRBD2. Germline values: CDR1 SGHNT, CDR2 YYREEE (reference sequence). Trimming removed 4 bases from V and 5 bases from J; junction bases left unmatched: 12. This CDR3 region has 16 residues. The CDR3 bases are TGTGCCAGCAGCGGGGGCAGCGGGAGGCCCGGTGAGACCCAGTACTTC. Amino acid sequence: CASSGGSGRPGETQYF.